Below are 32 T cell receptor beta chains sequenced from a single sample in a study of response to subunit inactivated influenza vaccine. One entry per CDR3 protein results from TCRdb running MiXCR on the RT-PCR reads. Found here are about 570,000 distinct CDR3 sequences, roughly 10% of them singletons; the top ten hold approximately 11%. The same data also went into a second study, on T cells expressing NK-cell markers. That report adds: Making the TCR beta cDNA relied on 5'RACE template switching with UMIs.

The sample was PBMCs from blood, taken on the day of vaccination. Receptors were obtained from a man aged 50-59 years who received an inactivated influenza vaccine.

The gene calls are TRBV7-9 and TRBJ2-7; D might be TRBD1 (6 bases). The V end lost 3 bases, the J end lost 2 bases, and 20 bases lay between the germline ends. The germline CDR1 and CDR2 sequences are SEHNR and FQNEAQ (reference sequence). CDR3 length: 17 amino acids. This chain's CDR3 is CASSFPVLTGHTYEQYF. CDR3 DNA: TGTGCCAGCAGCTTCCCCGTATTGACAGGCCACACCTACGAGCAGTACTTC.

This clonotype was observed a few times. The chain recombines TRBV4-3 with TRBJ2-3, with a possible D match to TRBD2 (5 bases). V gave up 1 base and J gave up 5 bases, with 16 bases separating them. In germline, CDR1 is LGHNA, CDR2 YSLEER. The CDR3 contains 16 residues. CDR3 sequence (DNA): TGCGCCAGCAGCCAAGGCGAGCGGAACTTGTTAGATACGCAGTATTTT. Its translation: CASSQGERNLLDTQYF.

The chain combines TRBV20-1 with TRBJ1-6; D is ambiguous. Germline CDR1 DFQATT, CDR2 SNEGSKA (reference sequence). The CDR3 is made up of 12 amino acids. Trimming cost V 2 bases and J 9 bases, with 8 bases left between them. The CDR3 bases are TGCAGTGCTAGACAGGAACCTTCACCCCTCCACTTT. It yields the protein CSARQEPSPLHF.

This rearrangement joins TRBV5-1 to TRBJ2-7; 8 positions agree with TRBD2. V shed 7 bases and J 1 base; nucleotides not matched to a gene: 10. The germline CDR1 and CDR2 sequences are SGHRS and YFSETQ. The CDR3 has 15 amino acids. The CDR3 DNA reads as TGCGCCAGCCGACTCATCGGGAGGGAGTCCTACGAGCAGTACTTC. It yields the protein CASRLIGRESYEQYF.

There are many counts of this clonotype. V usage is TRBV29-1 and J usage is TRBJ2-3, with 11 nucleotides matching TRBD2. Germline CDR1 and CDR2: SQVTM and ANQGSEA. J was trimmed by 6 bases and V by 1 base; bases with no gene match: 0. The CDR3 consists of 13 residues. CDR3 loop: CSVEGTSGDTQYF. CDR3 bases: TGCAGCGTTGAAGGGACTAGCGGGGATACGCAGTATTTT.

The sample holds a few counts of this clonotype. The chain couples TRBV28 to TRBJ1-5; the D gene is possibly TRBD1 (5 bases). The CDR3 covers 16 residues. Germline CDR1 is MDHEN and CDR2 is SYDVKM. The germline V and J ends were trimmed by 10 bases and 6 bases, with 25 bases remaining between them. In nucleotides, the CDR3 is TGTGCCACCTCATTTAGGTCCAGGGTAATCGGTCAGCCCCAGCATTTT. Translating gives CATSFRSRVIGQPQHF.

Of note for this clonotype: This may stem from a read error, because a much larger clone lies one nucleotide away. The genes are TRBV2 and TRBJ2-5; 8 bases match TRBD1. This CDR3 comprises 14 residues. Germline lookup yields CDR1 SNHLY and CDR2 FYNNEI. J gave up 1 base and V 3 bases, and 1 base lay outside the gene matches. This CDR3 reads CASSEDRAQETQYF. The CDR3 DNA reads TGTGCCAGCAGTGAGGACAGGGCCCAAGAGACCCAGTACTTC.

CDR3 sequence (DNA): TGTGCCACCAGCAGAGATGGCCAGGATCGCACAGATACGCAGTATTTT. This encodes CATSRDGQDRTDTQYF. The V gene is TRBV15, the J gene TRBJ2-3; unclear D gene. Between the trimmed V and J ends, which lost 0 bases and 1 base, there was a span of 11 bases. CDR1 LNHNV and CDR2 YYDKDF come from the germline V gene (reference sequence). This CDR3 has 16 amino acids.

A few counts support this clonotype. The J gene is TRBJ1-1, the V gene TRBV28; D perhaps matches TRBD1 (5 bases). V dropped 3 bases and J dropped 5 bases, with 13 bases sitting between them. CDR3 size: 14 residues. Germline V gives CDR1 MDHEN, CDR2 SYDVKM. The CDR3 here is CASSFGAEGTEAFF. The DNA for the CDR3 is TGTGCCAGCAGTTTTGGCGCGGAGGGGACTGAAGCTTTCTTT.

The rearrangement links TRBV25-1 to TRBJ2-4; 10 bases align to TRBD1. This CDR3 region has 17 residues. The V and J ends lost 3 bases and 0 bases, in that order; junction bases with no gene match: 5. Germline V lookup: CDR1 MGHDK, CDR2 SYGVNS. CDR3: CASSDLGQGGAKNIQYF. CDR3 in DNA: TGTGCCAGCAGTGATCTCGGACAGGGGGGAGCCAAAAACATTCAGTACTTC.

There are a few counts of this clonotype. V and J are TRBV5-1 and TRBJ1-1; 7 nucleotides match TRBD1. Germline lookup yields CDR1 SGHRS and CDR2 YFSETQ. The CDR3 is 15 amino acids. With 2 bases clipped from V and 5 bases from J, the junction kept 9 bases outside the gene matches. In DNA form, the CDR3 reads TGCGCCAGCAGCTTAACTGGAACAGGGGATACTGAAGCTTTCTTT. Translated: CASSLTGTGDTEAFF.

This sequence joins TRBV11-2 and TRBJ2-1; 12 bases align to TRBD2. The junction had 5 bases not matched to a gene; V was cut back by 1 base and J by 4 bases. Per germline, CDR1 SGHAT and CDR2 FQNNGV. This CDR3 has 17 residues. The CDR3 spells CASSLAKTSGGYNEQFF. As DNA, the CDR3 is TGTGCCAGCAGCTTAGCTAAGACTAGCGGGGGTTACAATGAGCAGTTCTTC.

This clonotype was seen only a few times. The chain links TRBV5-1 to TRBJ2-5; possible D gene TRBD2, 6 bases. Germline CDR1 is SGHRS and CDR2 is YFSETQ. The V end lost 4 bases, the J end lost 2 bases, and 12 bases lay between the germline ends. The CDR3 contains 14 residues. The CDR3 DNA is TGCGCCAGCAGCCCCGGGACTCAACAAGAGACCCAGTACTTC. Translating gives CASSPGTQQETQYF.

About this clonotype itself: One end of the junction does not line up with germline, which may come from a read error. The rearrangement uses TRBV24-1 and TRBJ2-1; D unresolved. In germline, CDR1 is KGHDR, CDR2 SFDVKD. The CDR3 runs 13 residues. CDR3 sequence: CTTSDLSVNEQFF. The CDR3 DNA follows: TGTACCACCAGTGATTTGTCCGTTAATGAGCAGTTCTTC.

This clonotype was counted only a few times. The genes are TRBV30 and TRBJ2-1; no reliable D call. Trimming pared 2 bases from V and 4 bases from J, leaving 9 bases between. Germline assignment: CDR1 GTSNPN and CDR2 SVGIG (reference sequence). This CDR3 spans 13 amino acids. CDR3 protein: CAWSTSRYNEQFF. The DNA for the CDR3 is TGTGCCTGGAGTACCAGCAGGTACAATGAGCAGTTCTTC.

CDR3 residues: CASSSYRGNPLYEQYF. In nucleotides, the CDR3 is TGTGCCAGCAGCAGCTACAGGGGTAACCCCCTCTACGAGCAGTACTTC. V gene TRBV11-2 combines with J gene TRBJ2-7; 7 bases align to TRBD1. This CDR3 comprises 16 residues. In germline, CDR1 is SGHAT, CDR2 FQNNGV. Losses at the gene ends were 5 bases for V and 3 bases for J; bases not matched to a gene: 13.

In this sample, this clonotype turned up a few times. As DNA, the CDR3 is TGTGCCAGCAGCACCAGCGGGGTGAAAGGAGAGACCCAGTACTTC. Translation gives CASSTSGVKGETQYF. The chain recombines TRBV7-2 with TRBJ2-5; 7 bases map to TRBD2. CDR3 length: 15 amino acids. The junction had 10 bases not matched to a gene; V was cut back by 5 bases and J by 4 bases. The germline gives CDR1 SGHTA, CDR2 FQGNSA.

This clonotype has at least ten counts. The CDR3 DNA sequence: TGTGCCAGCAGCTTCGGGACTAGAGAGGAGACCCAGTACTTC. Protein product: CASSFGTREETQYF. The J gene is TRBJ2-5, the V gene TRBV13; 8 bases are a match to TRBD2. The germline V gene encodes CDR1 PRHDT and CDR2 FYEKMQ (reference sequence). V lost 3 bases and J lost 5; bases outside the gene matches: 5. This CDR3 spans 14 amino acids.

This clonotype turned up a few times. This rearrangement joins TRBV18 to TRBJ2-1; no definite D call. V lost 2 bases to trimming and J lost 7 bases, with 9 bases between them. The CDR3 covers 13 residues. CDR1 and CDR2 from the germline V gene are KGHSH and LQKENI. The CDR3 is CASSPVTDNEQFF. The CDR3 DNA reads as TGTGCCAGCTCACCAGTCACGGATAATGAGCAGTTCTTC.

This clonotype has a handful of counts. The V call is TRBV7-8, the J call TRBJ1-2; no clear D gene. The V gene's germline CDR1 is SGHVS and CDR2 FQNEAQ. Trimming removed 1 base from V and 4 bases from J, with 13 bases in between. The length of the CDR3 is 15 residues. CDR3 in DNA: TGTGCCAGCAGCTTAGAGGGAACTAGCTTCTATGGCTACACCTTC. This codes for CASSLEGTSFYGYTF.

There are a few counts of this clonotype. CDR3 sequence (DNA): TGTGCCAGCAGCTTTGGGACAGGGGTTAACGAGCAGTACTTC. This sequence encodes CASSFGTGVNEQYF. This chain connects TRBV5-5 to TRBJ2-7; 10 nucleotides line up with TRBD1. This CDR3 has 14 amino acids. The germline gives CDR1 SGHKS, CDR2 YYEKEE (reference sequence). J gave up 5 bases and V 2 bases, and 4 bases lay outside the gene matches.

CDR3 sequence (DNA): TGTGCCAGCAGCCCATTTGGGACAGGGCGTAGGAACAATGAGCAGTTCTTC. Residues: CASSPFGTGRRNNEQFF. The rearrangement links TRBV7-6 to TRBJ2-1, with TRBD1 matching 9 bases. Germline V gene sequence: CDR1 SGHVS, CDR2 FNYEAQ. This CDR3 is built from 17 residues. The J segment lost 5 bases and the V segment lost 5 bases, leaving 13 bases of the junction unmatched.

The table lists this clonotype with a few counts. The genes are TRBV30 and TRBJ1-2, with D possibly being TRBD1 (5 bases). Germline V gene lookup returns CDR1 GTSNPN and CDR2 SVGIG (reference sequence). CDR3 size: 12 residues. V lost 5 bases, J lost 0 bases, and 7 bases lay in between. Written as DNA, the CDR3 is TGTGCCTGGGACAGAACTAACTATGGCTACACCTTC. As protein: CAWDRTNYGYTF.

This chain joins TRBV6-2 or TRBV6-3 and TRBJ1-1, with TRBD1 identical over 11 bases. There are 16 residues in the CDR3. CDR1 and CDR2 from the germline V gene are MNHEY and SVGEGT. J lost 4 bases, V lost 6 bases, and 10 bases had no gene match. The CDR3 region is CASSLFGQGAITEAFF. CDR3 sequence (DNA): TGTGCCAGCAGCTTATTCGGACAGGGGGCGATCACTGAAGCTTTCTTT.

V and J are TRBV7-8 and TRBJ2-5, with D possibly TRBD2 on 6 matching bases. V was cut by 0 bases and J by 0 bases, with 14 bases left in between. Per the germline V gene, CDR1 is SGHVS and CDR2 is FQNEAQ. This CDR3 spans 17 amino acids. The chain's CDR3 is CASSLAFWDWYQETQYF. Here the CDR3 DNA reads TGTGCCAGCAGCTTAGCGTTCTGGGACTGGTACCAAGAGACCCAGTACTTC.

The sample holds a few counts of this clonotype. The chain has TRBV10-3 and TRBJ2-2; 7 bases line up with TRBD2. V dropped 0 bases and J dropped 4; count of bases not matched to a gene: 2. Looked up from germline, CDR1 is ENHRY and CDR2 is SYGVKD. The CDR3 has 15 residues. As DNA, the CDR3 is TGTGCCATCAGTGAGTCGGCGGGAGTCACCGGGGAGCTGTTTTTT. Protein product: CAISESAGVTGELFF.

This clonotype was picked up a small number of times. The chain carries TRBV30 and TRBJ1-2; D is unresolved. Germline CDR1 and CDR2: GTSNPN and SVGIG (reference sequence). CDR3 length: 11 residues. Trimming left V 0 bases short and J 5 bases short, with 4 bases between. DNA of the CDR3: TGTGCCTGGAGTGTGGGTTATGGCTACACCTTC. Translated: CAWSVGYGYTF.

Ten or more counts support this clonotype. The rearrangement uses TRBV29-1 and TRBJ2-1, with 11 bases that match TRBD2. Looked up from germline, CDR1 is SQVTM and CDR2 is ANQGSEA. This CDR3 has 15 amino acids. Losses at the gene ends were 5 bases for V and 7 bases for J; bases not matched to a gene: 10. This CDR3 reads CSVRLAGGGGNEQFF. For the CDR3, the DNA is TGCAGCGTTCGGCTAGCGGGAGGAGGGGGGAATGAGCAGTTCTTC.

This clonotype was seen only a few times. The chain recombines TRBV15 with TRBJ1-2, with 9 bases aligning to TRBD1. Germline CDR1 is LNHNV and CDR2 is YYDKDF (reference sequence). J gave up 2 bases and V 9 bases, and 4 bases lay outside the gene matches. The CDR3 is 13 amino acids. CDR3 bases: TGTGCCACAAGGGACAGGGAGAACTATGGCTACACCTTC. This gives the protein CATRDRENYGYTF.

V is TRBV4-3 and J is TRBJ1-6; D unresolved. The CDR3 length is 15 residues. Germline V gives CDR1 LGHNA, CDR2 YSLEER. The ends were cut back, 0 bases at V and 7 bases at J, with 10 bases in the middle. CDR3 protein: CASSQDSGLNSPLHF. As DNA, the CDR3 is TGCGCCAGCAGCCAAGATAGCGGGCTAAATTCACCCCTCCACTTT.

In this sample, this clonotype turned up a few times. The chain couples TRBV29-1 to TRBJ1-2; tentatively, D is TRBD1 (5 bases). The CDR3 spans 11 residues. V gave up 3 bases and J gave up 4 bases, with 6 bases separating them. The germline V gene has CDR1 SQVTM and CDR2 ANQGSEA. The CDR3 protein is CSVDRVYGYTF. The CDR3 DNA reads TGCAGCGTTGACAGGGTCTATGGCTACACCTTC.

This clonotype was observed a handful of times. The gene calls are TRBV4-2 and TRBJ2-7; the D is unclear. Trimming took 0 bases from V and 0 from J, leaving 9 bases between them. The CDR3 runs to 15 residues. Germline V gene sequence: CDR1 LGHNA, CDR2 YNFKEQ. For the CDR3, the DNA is TGTGCCAGCAGCCAAGATCATGGCCACTCCTACGAGCAGTACTTC. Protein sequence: CASSQDHGHSYEQYF.